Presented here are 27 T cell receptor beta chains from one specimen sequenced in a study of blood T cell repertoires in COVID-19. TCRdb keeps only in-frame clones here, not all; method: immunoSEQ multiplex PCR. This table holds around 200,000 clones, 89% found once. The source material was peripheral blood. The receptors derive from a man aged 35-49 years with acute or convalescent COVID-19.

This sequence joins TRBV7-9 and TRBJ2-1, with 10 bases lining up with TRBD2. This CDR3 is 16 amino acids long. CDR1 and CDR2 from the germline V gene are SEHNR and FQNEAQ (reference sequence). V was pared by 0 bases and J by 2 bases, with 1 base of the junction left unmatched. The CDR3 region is CASSLALAGTYNEQFF. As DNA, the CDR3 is TGTGCCAGCAGCTTAGCACTAGCGGGGACCTACAATGAGCAGTTCTTC.

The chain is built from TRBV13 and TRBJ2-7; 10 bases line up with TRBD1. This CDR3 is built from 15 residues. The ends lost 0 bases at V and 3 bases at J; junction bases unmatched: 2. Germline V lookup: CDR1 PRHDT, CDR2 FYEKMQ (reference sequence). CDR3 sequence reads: CASSLGGQGSYEQYF. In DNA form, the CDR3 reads TGTGCCAGCAGCTTAGGGGGACAGGGGAGCTACGAGCAGTACTTC. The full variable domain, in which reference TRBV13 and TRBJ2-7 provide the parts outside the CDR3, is AAGVIQSPRHLIKEKRETATLKCYPIPRHDTVYWYQQGPGQDPQFLISFYEKMQSDKGSIPDRFSAQQFSDYHSELNMSSLELGDSALYFCASSLGGQGSYEQYFGPGTRLTVT.

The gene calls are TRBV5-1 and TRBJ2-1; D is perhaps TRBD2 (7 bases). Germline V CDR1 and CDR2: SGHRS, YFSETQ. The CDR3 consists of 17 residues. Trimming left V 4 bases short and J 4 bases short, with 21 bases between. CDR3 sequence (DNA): TGCGCCAGCAGCCATGGAGCGGGAAGGGGGGATTACAATGAGCAGTTCTTC. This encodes CASSHGAGRGDYNEQFF. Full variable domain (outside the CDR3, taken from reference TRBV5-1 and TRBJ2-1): KAGVTQTPRYLIKTRGQQVTLSCSPISGHRSVSWYQQTPGQGLQFLFEYFSETQRNKGNFPGRFSGRQFSNSRSEMNVSTLELGDSALYLCASSHGAGRGDYNEQFFGPGTRLTVL.

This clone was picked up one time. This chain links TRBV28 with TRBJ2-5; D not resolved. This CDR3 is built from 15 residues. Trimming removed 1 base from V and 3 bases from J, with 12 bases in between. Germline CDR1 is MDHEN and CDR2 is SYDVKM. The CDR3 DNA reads TGTGCCAGCAGTTTATTAAGTCTGTTAGAAGAGACCCAGTACTTC. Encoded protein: CASSLLSLLEETQYF.

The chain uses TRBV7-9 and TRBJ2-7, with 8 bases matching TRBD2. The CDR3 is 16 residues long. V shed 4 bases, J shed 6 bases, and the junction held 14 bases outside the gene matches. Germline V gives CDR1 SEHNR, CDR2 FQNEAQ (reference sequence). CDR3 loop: CASSSAVGTRVREQYF. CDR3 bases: TGTGCCAGCAGCTCCGCCGTTGGGACTAGAGTGCGCGAGCAGTACTTC.

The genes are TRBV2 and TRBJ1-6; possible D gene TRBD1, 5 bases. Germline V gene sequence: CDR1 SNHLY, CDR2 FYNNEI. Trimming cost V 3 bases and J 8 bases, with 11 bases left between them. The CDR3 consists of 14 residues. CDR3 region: CASSEEGGDSPLHF. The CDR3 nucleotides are TGTGCCAGCAGTGAGGAGGGAGGGGATTCACCCCTCCACTTT.

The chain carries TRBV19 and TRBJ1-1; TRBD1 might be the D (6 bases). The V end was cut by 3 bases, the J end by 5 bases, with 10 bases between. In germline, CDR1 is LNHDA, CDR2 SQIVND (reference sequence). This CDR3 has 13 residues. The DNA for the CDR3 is TGTGCCAGTAGTATTGGCAGGGGTACTGAAGCTTTCTTT. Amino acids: CASSIGRGTEAFF.

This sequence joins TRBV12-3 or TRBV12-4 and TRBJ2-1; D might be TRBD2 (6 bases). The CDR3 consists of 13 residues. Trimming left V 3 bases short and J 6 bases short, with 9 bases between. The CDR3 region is CASSLEGLNEQFF. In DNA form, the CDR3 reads TGTGCCAGCAGTTTGGAGGGCCTCAATGAGCAGTTCTTC.

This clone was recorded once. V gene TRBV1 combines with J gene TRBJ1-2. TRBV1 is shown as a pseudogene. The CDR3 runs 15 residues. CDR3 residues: CTSSQGGVFNYGYTF. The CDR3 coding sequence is TGCACCAGCAGCCAGGGGGGGGTTTTTAACTATGGCTACACCTTC.

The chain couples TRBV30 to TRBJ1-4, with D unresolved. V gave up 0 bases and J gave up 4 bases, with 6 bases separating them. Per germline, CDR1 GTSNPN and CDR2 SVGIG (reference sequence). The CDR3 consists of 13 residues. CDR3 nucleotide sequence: TGTGCCTGGAGTGTACGAGTTAATGAAAAACTGTTTTTT. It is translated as CAWSVRVNEKLFF.

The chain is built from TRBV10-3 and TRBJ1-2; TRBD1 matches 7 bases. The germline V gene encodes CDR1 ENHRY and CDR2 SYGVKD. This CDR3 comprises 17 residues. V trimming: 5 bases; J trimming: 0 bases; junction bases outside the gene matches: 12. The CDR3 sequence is CAISPLDRDLSNYGYTF. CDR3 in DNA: TGTGCCATCAGTCCCCTCGACAGGGACCTATCTAACTATGGCTACACCTTC.

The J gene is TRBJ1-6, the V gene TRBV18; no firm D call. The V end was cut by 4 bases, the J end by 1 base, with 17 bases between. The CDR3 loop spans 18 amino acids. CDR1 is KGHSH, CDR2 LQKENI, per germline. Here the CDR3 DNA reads TGTGCCAGCTCACTTCAGACCCGAGGTAGTTCCTATAATTCACCCCTCCACTTT. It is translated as CASSLQTRGSSYNSPLHF. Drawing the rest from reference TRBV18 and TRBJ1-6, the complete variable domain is NAGVMQNPRHLVRRRGQEARLRCSPMKGHSHVYWYRQLPEEGLKFMVYLQKENIIDESGMPKERFSAEFPKEGPSILRIQQVVRGDSAAYFCASSLQTRGSSYNSPLHFGNGTRLTVT.

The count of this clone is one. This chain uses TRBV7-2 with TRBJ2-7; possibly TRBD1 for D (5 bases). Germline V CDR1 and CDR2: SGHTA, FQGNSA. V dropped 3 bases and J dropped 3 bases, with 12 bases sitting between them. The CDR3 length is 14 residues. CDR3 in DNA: TGTGCCAGCAGCTTCATGGGGCAAGTCTACGAGCAGTACTTC. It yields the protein CASSFMGQVYEQYF.

The CDR3 DNA follows: TGTGCCAGCAGTGAAACGGCAGGGAGGGAGCAGTTCTTC. Its translation: CASSETAGREQFF. This chain uses TRBV2 with TRBJ2-1, with D possibly being TRBD2 (6 bases). Between the trimmed V and J ends, which lost 2 bases and 10 bases, there was a span of 12 bases. The CDR3 runs to 13 residues. CDR1 and CDR2 (germline): SNHLY, FYNNEI.

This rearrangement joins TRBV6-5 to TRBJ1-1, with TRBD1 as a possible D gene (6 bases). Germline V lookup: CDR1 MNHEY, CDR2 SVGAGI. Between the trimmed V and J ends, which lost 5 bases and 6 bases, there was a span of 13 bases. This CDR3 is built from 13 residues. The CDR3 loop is CASSPRGSAEAFF. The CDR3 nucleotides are TGTGCCAGCAGTCCCAGGGGATCCGCTGAAGCTTTCTTT.

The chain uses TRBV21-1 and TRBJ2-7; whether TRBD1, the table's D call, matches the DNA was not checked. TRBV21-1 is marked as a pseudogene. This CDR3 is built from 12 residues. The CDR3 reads CASIPPHYEQYF. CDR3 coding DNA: TGTGCCAGCATCCCTCCACATTACGAGCAGTACTTC.

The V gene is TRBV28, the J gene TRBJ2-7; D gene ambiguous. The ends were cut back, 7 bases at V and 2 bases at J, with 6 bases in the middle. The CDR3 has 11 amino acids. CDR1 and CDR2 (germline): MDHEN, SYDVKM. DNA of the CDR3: TGTGCCAGCAAGAGCGCCTACGAGCAGTACTTC. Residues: CASKSAYEQYF.

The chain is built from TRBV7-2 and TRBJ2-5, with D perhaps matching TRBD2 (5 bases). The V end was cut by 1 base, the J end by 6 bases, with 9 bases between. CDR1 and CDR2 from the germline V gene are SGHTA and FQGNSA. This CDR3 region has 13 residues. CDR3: CASSLGRGQTQYF. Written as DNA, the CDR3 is TGTGCCAGCAGCTTAGGTCGCGGGCAGACCCAGTACTTC. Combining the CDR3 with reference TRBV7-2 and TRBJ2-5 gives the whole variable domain GAGVSQSPSNKVTEKGKDVELRCDPISGHTALYWYRQSLGQGLEFLIYFQGNSAPDKSGLPSDRFSAERTGGSVSTLTIQRTQQEDSAVYLCASSLGRGQTQYFGPGTRLLVL.

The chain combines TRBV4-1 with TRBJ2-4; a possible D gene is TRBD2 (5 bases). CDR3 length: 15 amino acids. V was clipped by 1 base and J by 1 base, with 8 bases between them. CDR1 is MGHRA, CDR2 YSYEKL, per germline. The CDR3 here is CASSQGAVAKNIQYF. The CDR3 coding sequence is TGCGCCAGCAGCCAAGGAGCGGTCGCCAAAAACATTCAGTACTTC.

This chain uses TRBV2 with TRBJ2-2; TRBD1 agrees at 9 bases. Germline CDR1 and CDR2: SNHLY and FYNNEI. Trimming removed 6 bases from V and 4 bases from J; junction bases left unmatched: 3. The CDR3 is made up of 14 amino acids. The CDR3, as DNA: TGTGCCAGCAGCGGGACAGGGTCCACCGGGGAGCTGTTTTTT. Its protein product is CASSGTGSTGELFF. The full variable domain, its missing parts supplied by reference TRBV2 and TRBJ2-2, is EPEVTQTPSHQVTQMGQEVILRCVPISNHLYFYWYRQILGQKVEFLVSFYNNEISEKSEIFDDQFSVERPDGSNFTLKIRSTKLEDSAMYFCASSGTGSTGELFFGEGSRLTVL.

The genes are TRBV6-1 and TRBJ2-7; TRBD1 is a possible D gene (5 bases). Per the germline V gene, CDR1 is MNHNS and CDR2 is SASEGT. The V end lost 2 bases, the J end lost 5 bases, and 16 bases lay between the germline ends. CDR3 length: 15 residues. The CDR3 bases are TGTGCCAGCAGTGAAAGACAGTCGGGCATAGACGAGCAGTACTTC. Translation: CASSERQSGIDEQYF.

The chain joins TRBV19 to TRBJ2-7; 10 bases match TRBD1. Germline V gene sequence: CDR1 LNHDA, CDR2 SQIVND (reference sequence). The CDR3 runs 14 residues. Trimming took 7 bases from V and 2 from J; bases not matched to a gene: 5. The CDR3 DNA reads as TGTGCCAGTAACGACGGGACAGGGGCCTACGAGCAGTACTTC. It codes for CASNDGTGAYEQYF.

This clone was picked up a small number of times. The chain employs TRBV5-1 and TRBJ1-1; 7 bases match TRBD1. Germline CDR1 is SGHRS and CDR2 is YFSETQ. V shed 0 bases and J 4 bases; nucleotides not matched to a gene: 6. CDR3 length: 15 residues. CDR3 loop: CASSLGTGEFTEAFF. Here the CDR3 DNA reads TGCGCCAGCAGCTTGGGTACAGGGGAATTCACTGAAGCTTTCTTT.

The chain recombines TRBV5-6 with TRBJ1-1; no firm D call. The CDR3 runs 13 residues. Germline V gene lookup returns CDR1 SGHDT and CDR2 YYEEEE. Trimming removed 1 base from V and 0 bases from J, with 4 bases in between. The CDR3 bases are TGTGCCAGCAGCTTGACTATGAACACTGAAGCTTTCTTT. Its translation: CASSLTMNTEAFF.

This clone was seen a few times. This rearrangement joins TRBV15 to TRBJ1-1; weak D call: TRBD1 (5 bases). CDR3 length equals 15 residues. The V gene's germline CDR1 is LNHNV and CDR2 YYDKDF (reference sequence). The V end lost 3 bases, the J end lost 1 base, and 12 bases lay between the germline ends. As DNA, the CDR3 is TGTGCCACCAGCAGCGACCTAACAGGGAACACTGAAGCTTTCTTT. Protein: CATSSDLTGNTEAFF.

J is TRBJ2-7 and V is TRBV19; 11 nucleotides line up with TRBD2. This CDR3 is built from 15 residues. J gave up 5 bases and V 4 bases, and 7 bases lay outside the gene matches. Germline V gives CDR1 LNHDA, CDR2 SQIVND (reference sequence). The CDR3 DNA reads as TGTGCCAGTAGTACCACCAGACTAGCGGGGAACGAGCAGTACTTC. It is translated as CASSTTRLAGNEQYF.

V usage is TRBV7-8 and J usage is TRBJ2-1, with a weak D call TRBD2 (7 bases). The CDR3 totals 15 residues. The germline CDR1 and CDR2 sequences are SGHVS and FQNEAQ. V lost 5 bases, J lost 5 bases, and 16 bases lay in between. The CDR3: CASSPRGGWDNEQFF. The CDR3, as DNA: TGTGCCAGCAGCCCGAGGGGGGGCTGGGACAATGAGCAGTTCTTC.